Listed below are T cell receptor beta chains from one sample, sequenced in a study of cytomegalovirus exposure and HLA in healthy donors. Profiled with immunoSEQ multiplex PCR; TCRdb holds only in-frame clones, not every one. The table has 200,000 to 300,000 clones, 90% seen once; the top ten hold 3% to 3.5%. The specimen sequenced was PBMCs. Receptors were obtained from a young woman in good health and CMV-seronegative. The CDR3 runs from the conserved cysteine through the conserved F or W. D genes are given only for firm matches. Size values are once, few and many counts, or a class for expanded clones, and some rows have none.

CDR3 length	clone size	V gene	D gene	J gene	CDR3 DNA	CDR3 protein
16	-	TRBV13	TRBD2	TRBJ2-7	TGTGCCAGCAGCTCCCGACTAGCGGAAACCTCCTACGAGCAGTACTTC	CASSSRLAETSYEQYF
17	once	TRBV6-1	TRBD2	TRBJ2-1	TGTGCCAGCAGTGAACTGGGACTAGCGGGTACCTACAATGAGCAGTTCTTC	CASSELGLAGTYNEQFF
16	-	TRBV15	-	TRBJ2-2	TGTGCCACCAGCTATAGGCAGAGGGTTGGGTCCGGGGAGCTGTTTTTT	CATSYRQRVGSGELFF
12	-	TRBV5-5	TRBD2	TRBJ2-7	TGTGCCAGCAGGTTTAGCGGGGGCCCCCAGTACTTC	CASRFSGGPQYF
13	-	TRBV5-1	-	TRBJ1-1	TGCGCCAGCAGCTTGGCCGGGGACGTGGAAGCTTTCTTT	CASSLAGDVEAFF
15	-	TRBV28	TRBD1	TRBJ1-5	TGTGCCAGCAGTTCCTGGACAGGGCCGAATCAGCCCCAGCATTTT	CASSSWTGPNQPQHF
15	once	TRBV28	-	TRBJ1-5	TGTGCCAGCAGTTCCCAGAGATATAGCAATCAGCCCCAGCATTTT	CASSSQRYSNQPQHF
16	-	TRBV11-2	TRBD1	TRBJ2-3	TGTGCCAGCAGCTTCCTCACAGGGGAAGGCACAGATACGCAGTATTTT	CASSFLTGEGTDTQYF
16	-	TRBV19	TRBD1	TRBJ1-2	TGTGCCAGTAGGCTCCCGGGACAGGGATTGGAGTATGGCTACACCTTC	CASRLPGQGLEYGYTF
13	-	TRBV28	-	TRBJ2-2	TGTGCCAGCAGTTTCCGACAGACCGGGGAGCTGTTTTTT	CASSFRQTGELFF
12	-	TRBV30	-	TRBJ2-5	TGTGCCCGAGGGTCGGGGCCGGAGACCCAGTACTTC	CARGSGPETQYF
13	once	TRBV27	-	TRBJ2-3	TGTGCCAGCAGTTTAGCGCCGGGAGATACGCAGTATTTT	CASSLAPGDTQYF
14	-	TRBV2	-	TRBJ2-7	TGTGCCAGCAGTGGAGGGTTCGGGGCCTACGAGCAGTACTTC	CASSGGFGAYEQYF
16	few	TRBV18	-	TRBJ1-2	TGTGCCAGCTCCCAACTGCAGGGTACTCCTAACTATGGCTACACCTTC	CASSQLQGTPNYGYTF
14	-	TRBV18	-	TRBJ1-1	TGTGCCAGCTCACCAGCACAGGGAGACACTGAAGCTTTCTTT	CASSPAQGDTEAFF
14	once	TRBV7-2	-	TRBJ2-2	TGTGCCAGCCGAGGGGGGAGAACCACCGGGGAGCTGTTTTTT	CASRGGRTTGELFF
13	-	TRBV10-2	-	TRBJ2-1	TGCGCCAGCAGTGAGGAGTGGTGGAATGAGCAGTTCTTC	CASSEEWWNEQFF
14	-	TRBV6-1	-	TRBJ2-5	TGTGCCAGCAGTGAACCTCTGGCTACAGAGACCCAGTACTTC	CASSEPLATETQYF
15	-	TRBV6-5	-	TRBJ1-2	TGTGCCAGCAGTTACTCGATTAATGGAGCCTATGGCTACACCTTC	CASSYSINGAYGYTF
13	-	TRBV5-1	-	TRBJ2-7	TGCGCCAGCAGCCTTTCCACCTCCTACGAGCAGTACTTC	CASSLSTSYEQYF
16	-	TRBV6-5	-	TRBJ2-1	TGTGCCAGCAGTTACTCCAGGTTTCAGTCCCTATATGAGCAGTTCTTC	CASSYSRFQSLYEQFF
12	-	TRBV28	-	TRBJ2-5	TGTGCCAGCAGATCCTCGTGGGAGACCCAGTACTTC	CASRSSWETQYF
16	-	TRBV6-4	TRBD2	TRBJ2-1	TGTGCCAGCAGTGAGGGACTAGCGGGAGCGGGCAATGAGCAGTTCTTC	CASSEGLAGAGNEQFF
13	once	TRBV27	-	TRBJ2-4	TGTGCCAGCAGTGGTCTAGCCAAAAACATTCAGTACTTC	CASSGLAKNIQYF
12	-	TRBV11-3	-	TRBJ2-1	TGTGCCAGCAGCAGGAATTCTCATGAGCAGTTCTTC	CASSRNSHEQFF
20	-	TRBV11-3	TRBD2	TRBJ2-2	TGTGCCAGCAGCTTAGTAGATGGAACCCAGCGGGAGGGCCCCCCCGGGGAGCTGTTTTTT	CASSLVDGTQREGPPGELFF
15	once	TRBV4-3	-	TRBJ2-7	TGCGCCAGCAGCCAAGACAGGCTCTATACCTACGAGCAGTACTTC	CASSQDRLYTYEQYF
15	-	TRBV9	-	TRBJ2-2	TGTGCCAGCACCCCGGGTGGACTAAACACCGGGGAGCTGTTTTTT	CASTPGGLNTGELFF
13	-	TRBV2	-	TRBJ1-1	TGTGCCAGCTCGGGGAGGATGAACACTGAAGCTTTCTTT	CASSGRMNTEAFF
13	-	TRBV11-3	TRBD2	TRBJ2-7	TGTGCCAGCAGCTGGGGGGGCTCCTACGAGCAGTACTTC	CASSWGGSYEQYF
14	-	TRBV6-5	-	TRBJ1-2	TGTGCCAGCAGTTACGGGGGTTTTGGGTATGGCTACACCTTC	CASSYGGFGYGYTF
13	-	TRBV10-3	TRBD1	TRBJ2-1	TGTGCCATCAGTGGAGGAACAGGGGATGAGCAGTTCTTC	CAISGGTGDEQFF
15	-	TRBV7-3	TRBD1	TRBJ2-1	TGTGCCAGCAGCCCTCCGGGACAGGGTGGCCATGAGCAGTTCTTC	CASSPPGQGGHEQFF
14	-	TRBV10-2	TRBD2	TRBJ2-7	TGCGCCAGCAGCCCAAGGACTAGCTTAAACGAGCAGTACTTC	CASSPRTSLNEQYF
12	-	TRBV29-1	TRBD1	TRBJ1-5	TGCAGCGTAACAGGGGTCAATCAGCCCCAGCATTTT	CSVTGVNQPQHF
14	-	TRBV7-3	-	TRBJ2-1	TGTGCCAGCAGCTCGGCGCCGCTACCTAATGAGCAGTTCTTC	CASSSAPLPNEQFF
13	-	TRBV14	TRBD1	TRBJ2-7	TGTGCCAGCAGCCAAGTTCTAAGGGACAGGGTCAACTTC	CASSQVLRDRVNF
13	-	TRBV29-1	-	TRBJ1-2	TGCAGCGCCCGTAACAGGGAGGACTATGGCTACACCTTC	CSARNREDYGYTF
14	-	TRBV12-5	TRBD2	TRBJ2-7	TGTGCTAGTGGCAATAGCGGGTGGGACTACGAGCAGTACTTC	CASGNSGWDYEQYF